This T cell receptor beta chain was profiled in a study of Graves' ophthalmopathy and Graves' hyperthyroidism. Investigators amplified TCR beta CDR3 regions from RNA transcripts. HTBI-primed RT-PCR formed the first round, and a multiplex PCR formed the second. TCRdb called the multiplex PCR reads again in MiXCR, with one record for every CDR3 protein. The sample records hundreds of thousands of distinct CDR3 sequences, roughly 39% being singletons. There are 15 residues in the CDR3. The V and J ends lost 2 bases and 2 bases, in that order; junction bases with no gene match: 6. CDR1 and CDR2 (germline): MGHRA, YSYEKL. There are a few counts of this clonotype.

Sequencing used peripheral blood. The V gene is TRBV4-1, the J gene TRBJ2-7, with 7 positions matching TRBD1. This receptor was taken from an adult man with Graves' ophthalmopathy. The CDR3 loop reads CASSQKQGSAYEQYF. CDR3 coding DNA: TGCGCCAGCAGCCAAAAACAGGGGAGTGCCTACGAGCAGTACTTC.